This entry describes one T cell receptor beta chain. Its antigen is unidentified. This specimen belongs to a study of shared clonotypes between healthy human individuals. CD8 cells regarded as naive lacked CD45RO, were positively chosen for CCR7, and omitted terminally differentiated effector memory CD45RA+ cells. Assay used: immunoSEQ multiplex PCR; TCRdb lists only in-frame clones, some missing. The table lists around 2,100,000 clones, approximately 95% of them singletons. Germline V gives CDR1 SGHVS, CDR2 FQNEAQ. The CDR3 is 16 amino acids. The V end was cut by 7 bases, the J end by 0 bases, with 16 bases between. Study-wide findings and caveats: Among a handful of donors, 4.5% to 5.5% of naive CD4 clonotypes were found in common.

This sequence was found in a man aged 18 to 35 in good health. The source material was naive CD8+ T cells sorted from blood. V usage is TRBV7-8 and J usage is TRBJ2-1; no reliable D call. The CDR3: CASNQDERSSYNEQFF. The CDR3 DNA reads TGTGCCAGCAACCAGGATGAGCGAAGCTCCTACAATGAGCAGTTCTTC.